The 18 T cell receptor beta chains in this list originate from one sample, sequenced in a study of T cells in Graves' hyperthyroidism and ophthalmopathy. Amplified TCR beta CDR3 regions derived from RNA transcripts. Researchers ran a first-round RT-PCR on the TCR CDR3 using the HTBI primer set. TCRdb processed the multiplex PCR reads anew with MiXCR; each CDR3 protein has one entry. The data contain 500,000 to 750,000 distinct CDR3 sequences, 35% to 55% of them seen just once; the ten biggest clones take up more than 7%. The sequenced sample was peripheral blood or thyroid tissue (not recorded which). Every receptor here comes from a woman aged 18-29 years with Graves' hyperthyroidism.

This sequence joins TRBV15 and TRBJ2-7; TRBD1 agrees at 9 bases. Looked up from germline, CDR1 is LNHNV and CDR2 is YYDKDF (reference sequence). J gave up 4 bases and V 3 bases, and 7 bases lay outside the gene matches. CDR3 length: 15 amino acids. CDR3 sequence reads: CATSSTGQGAYEQYF. The DNA for the CDR3 is TGTGCCACCAGCAGCACGGGACAGGGAGCTTACGAGCAGTACTTC. The full variable domain, its missing parts supplied by reference TRBV15 and TRBJ2-7, is DAMVIQNPRYQVTQFGKPVTLSCSQTLNHNVMYWYQQKSSQAPKLLFHYYDKDFNNEADTPDNFQSRRPNTSFCFLDIRSPGLGDTAMYLCATSSTGQGAYEQYFGPGTRLTVT.

This clonotype was seen repeatedly, ten times or more. V and J are TRBV19 and TRBJ2-7; 10 bases agree with TRBD1. The CDR3 consists of 16 residues. Germline CDR1 LNHDA, CDR2 SQIVND (reference sequence). Germline trimming cut 5 bases from V and 0 bases from J; bases unmatched to any gene: 7. CDR3 coding DNA: TGTGCCAGTAGTCCAGCCCGGGACAGGGGCTCCTACGAGCAGTACTTC. This translates into CASSPARDRGSYEQYF.

This clonotype was counted only a few times. The V and J genes are TRBV10-3 and TRBJ2-3; 14 bases are shared with TRBD2. The CDR3 length is 14 residues. The J segment lost 11 bases and the V segment lost 6 bases, leaving 7 bases of the junction unmatched. Germline CDR1 ENHRY, CDR2 SYGVKD. The CDR3: CAIRGTSGSSEQYF. CDR3 in DNA: TGTGCCATCAGAGGGACTAGCGGGAGTAGTGAGCAGTATTTT.

This clonotype was counted ten times or more. This rearrangement joins TRBV10-3 to TRBJ1-6; maybe TRBD1 (6 bases). Trimming cost V 2 bases and J 7 bases, with 15 bases left between them. Germline V lookup: CDR1 ENHRY, CDR2 SYGVKD. CDR3 length: 16 residues. The chain's CDR3 is CAISERGGRWNSPLHF. The DNA for the CDR3 is TGTGCCATCAGTGAGAGGGGGGGCAGATGGAATTCACCCCTCCACTTT.

Details on this clonotype: A read error may be the cause here, since a much bigger clone is one base away. This chain connects TRBV7-9 to TRBJ2-7, with D perhaps being TRBD1 or TRBD2 (5 bases each). V gave up 4 bases and J gave up 0 bases, with 10 bases separating them. This CDR3 spans 14 amino acids. The V gene's germline CDR1 is SEHNR and CDR2 FQNEAQ (reference sequence). CDR3 amino acids: CASSYGTASYEQYF. The CDR3 nucleotides are TGTGCCAGCAGCTACGGGACGGCCTCCTACGAGCAGTACTTC.

This clonotype was observed many times. V and J are TRBV5-1 and TRBJ1-4; no clear D. The ends were cut back, 4 bases at V and 4 bases at J, with 14 bases in the middle. Germline lookup yields CDR1 SGHRS and CDR2 YFSETQ. This CDR3 contains 15 residues. Written as DNA, the CDR3 is TGCGCCAGCAGCCTCGAAGGACTGATTAATGAAAAACTGTTTTTT. Its protein product is CASSLEGLINEKLFF.

This clonotype was seen ten or more times. The rearrangement uses TRBV2 and TRBJ2-7; 10 nucleotides match TRBD2. In germline, CDR1 is SNHLY, CDR2 FYNNEI. The CDR3 runs 13 residues. The CDR3 is CGTSGFSSYEQYF. CDR3 sequence (DNA): TGTGGGACTAGCGGATTTAGCTCCTACGAGCAGTACTTC.

The sample holds many counts of this clonotype. The rearrangement joins TRBV7-9 to TRBJ1-1; no reliable D call. V was trimmed by 1 base and J by 8 bases, leaving 11 bases between them. The CDR3 sequence is 13 residues long. Germline V gene sequence: CDR1 SEHNR, CDR2 FQNEAQ (reference sequence). The CDR3 DNA follows: TGTGCCAGCAGCTTAGAGGCTACAGTGGAAGCTTTCTTT. It encodes CASSLEATVEAFF. The variable domain in full, completed from reference TRBV7-9 and TRBJ1-1, reads DTGVSQNPRHKITKRGQNVTFRCDPISEHNRLYWYRQTLGQGPEFLTYFQNEAQLEKSRLLSDRFSAERPKGSFSTLEIQRTEQGDSAMYLCASSLEATVEAFFGQGTRLTVV.

This clonotype was detected ten times or more. This chain joins TRBV2 and TRBJ2-2; perhaps TRBD1 as D (6 bases). V lost 2 bases to trimming and J lost 3 bases, with 13 bases between them. Germline V gene lookup returns CDR1 SNHLY and CDR2 FYNNEI. The CDR3 consists of 16 residues. CDR3 in DNA: TGTGCCAGCAGTGAAACAGGGAACTCGCACACCGGGGAGCTGTTTTTT. It encodes CASSETGNSHTGELFF.

This clonotype was picked up many times. The V call is TRBV9, the J call TRBJ2-5; D unclear. This CDR3 is built from 14 residues. V was trimmed by 1 base and J by 0 bases, leaving 7 bases between them. Looked up from germline, CDR1 is SGDLS and CDR2 is YYNGEE. CDR3 in amino acids: CASSVQAHQETQYF. In nucleotides, the CDR3 is TGTGCCAGCAGCGTACAAGCGCACCAAGAGACCCAGTACTTC.

With respect to this clonotype: Compared with germline, one end of the junction differs, possibly owing to a read error. The genes are TRBV20-1 and TRBJ1-2, with 7 bases lining up with TRBD1. Germline V gene data show CDR1 as DFQATT and CDR2 as SNEGSKA (reference sequence). The CDR3 is 15 residues long. The CDR3 DNA reads as TGCAGTGCTTTCGTCGGGACAGACAGTAACAATGGCTACACCTTC. It codes for CSAFVGTDSNNGYTF.

This sequence joins TRBV12-3 or TRBV12-4 and TRBJ2-7; 14 bases are a match to TRBD2. The V segment lost 8 bases and the J segment 5 bases; nucleotides outside the gene matches: 14. The CDR3 totals 17 residues. CDR3 loop: CASGLLGLAGGHHEQYF. For the CDR3, the DNA is TGTGCCAGCGGATTACTCGGACTAGCGGGGGGCCACCACGAGCAGTACTTC.

This clonotype was recorded at least ten times. The chain recombines TRBV20-1 with TRBJ1-2; no clear D. The V gene lost 3 bases and the J gene lost 3 bases, with 14 bases spanning the gap. The CDR3 sequence is 14 residues long. Germline CDR1 DFQATT, CDR2 SNEGSKA (reference sequence). The CDR3 here is CSASEAGRHYGYTF. The CDR3 DNA is TGCAGTGCTAGCGAGGCTGGACGACACTATGGCTACACCTTC.

This clonotype was picked up many times. The chain uses TRBV24-1 and TRBJ2-5; D may be TRBD2 (6 bases). The germline V gene encodes CDR1 KGHDR and CDR2 SFDVKD. This CDR3 is built from 16 residues. V gave up 4 bases and J gave up 1 base, with 15 bases separating them. CDR3 sequence (DNA): TGTGCCACCAGTGACGCCTCCGGGGACTCCCAAGAGACCCAGTACTTC. Amino acid sequence: CATSDASGDSQETQYF.

The V and J genes are TRBV7-9 and TRBJ2-3; no definite D call. In germline, CDR1 is SEHNR, CDR2 FQNEAQ (reference sequence). This CDR3 has 13 amino acids. V lost 5 bases and J 2 bases, leaving 8 bases between the germline ends. This CDR3 is CASSREYTDTQYF. Here the CDR3 DNA reads TGTGCCAGCAGCAGAGAATACACAGATACGCAGTATTTT. Full variable domain (missing parts from reference TRBV7-9 and TRBJ2-3): DTGVSQNPRHKITKRGQNVTFRCDPISEHNRLYWYRQTLGQGPEFLTYFQNEAQLEKSRLLSDRFSAERPKGSFSTLEIQRTEQGDSAMYLCASSREYTDTQYFGPGTRLTVL.

This clonotype was recorded at least ten times. The chain uses TRBV27 and TRBJ1-2; 7 bases are shared with TRBD1. Trimming took 6 bases from V and 3 from J; bases not matched to a gene: 4. CDR3 length: 13 amino acids. Germline V lookup: CDR1 MNHEY, CDR2 SMNVEV (reference sequence). The DNA for the CDR3 is TGTGCCAGCAGGCCGGGACAGCACTATGGCTACACCTTC. Translated: CASRPGQHYGYTF.

V and J are TRBV20-1 and TRBJ2-1, with D possibly matching TRBD2 (7 bases). The ends were cut back, 0 bases at V and 7 bases at J, with 22 bases in the middle. Per germline, CDR1 DFQATT and CDR2 SNEGSKA (reference sequence). The CDR3 has 17 residues. The chain's CDR3 is CSARDASSGRDINEQFF. As DNA, the CDR3 is TGCAGTGCTAGAGATGCTTCTAGTGGGAGGGACATTAATGAGCAGTTCTTC.

This clonotype occurred many times. The rearrangement joins TRBV20-1 to TRBJ2-7; D might be TRBD2 (6 bases). Trimming pared 6 bases from V and 2 bases from J, leaving 14 bases between. Germline V gives CDR1 DFQATT, CDR2 SNEGSKA (reference sequence). CDR3 size: 13 residues. CDR3 sequence: CSAKDYLTYEQYF. In DNA form, the CDR3 reads TGCAGTGCGAAGGACTATCTCACCTACGAGCAGTACTTC.